The clone carrying this TCR beta chain was seen a single time. The data derive from a study of blood T cell repertoires in COVID-19. TCRdb's copy holds only in-frame clones and misses some; the assay was immunoSEQ multiplex PCR. In the table there are around 330,000 clones, around 89% of which are singletons. Material for sequencing was peripheral blood. The TCR comes from a woman between 50 and 59 years old with active or convalescent COVID-19.

In DNA, the CDR3 is TGTGCCAGCAGCCCCACAGGGGGACGCACTGAAGCTTTCTTT. Translation gives CASSPTGGRTEAFF. This rearrangement joins TRBV7-3 to TRBJ1-1; TRBD1 aligns across 8 bases. Germline values: CDR1 SGHTA, CDR2 FQGTGA. Germline trimming cut 5 bases from V and 4 bases from J; bases unmatched to any gene: 6. CDR3 length equals 14 residues.